The T cell receptor (beta chain) under discussion was sequenced for a study of regulatory T cells in long-lasting Graves disease. To note about this clonotype: Its antigen is not known.

In germline, CDR1 is LNHNV, CDR2 YYDKDF (reference sequence). The ends were cut back, 6 bases at V and 5 bases at J, with 16 bases in the middle. The CDR3 has 15 residues. Time point described: newly diagnosed GD, antithyroid drugs for less than 3 months. PBMC RNA served as the TCR library source. Study-wide results and caveats: Newly diagnosed patients shared about 950 public clonotypes; persistent patients shared some 2,600.

Construction of TCR beta libraries relied on iRepertoire HTBI primers and on Arm-PCR targeting CDR3 regions. TCRdb recomputed calls from the multiplex PCR reads with MiXCR, one row per CDR3 protein. Here the sample spans 450,000 to 700,000 distinct CDR3 sequences, about 14% being singletons. These data were also reused for a study on T cells in Graves' hyperthyroidism and ophthalmopathy. From that second work: The HTBI primer set served for first-round RT-PCR of the TCR CDR3.

The source was peripheral blood mononuclear cells (PBMCs), collected at new diagnosis, from a patient treated with antithyroid drugs. This TCR was sampled from a man under 40 with Graves disease. V gene TRBV15 combines with J gene TRBJ2-2; D is undetermined. The CDR3 region is CATRTRKTRTGELFF. For the CDR3, the DNA is TGTGCCACCAGAACAAGGAAGACTCGAACCGGGGAGCTGTTTTTT.